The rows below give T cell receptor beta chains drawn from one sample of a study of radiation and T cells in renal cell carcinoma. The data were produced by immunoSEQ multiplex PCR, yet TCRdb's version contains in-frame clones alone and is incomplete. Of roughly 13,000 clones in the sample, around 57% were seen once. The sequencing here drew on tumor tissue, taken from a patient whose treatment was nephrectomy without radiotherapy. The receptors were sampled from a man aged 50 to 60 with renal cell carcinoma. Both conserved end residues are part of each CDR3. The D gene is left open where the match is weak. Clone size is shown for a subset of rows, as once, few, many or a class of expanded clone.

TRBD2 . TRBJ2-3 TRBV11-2 TGTGCCAGCAGCTTGGCGGGGGGGCCGACCACAGATACGCAGTATTTT CASSLAGGPTTDTQYF
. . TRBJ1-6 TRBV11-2 TGTGCCAGCAGCTTAGATCAAAACAATTCACCCCTCCACTTT CASSLDQNNSPLHF
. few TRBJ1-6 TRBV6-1 TGTGCCAGCGCGAGTTCCCCTTCACCCCTCCACTTT CASASSPSPLHF
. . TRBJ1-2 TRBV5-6 TGTGCCAGCAGCTTGGAAACGTATGGCTACACCTTC CASSLETYGYTF
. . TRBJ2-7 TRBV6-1 TGTGCCAGCAGTGAATGGGGGCCAAGGGGTTTTGGGCAGTACTTC CASSEWGPRGFGQYF
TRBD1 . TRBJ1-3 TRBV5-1 TGCGCCAGCAGCTTGGCAGGGACAGGCTCTGGAAACACCATATATTTT CASSLAGTGSGNTIYF
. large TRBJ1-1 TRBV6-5 TGTGCCAGCCGACTCGAGGGTGAAGCTTTCTTT CASRLEGEAFF
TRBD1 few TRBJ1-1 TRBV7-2 TGTGCCAGCAGCTTCTGGACAGGGCCTTTGAACACTGAAGCTTTCTTT CASSFWTGPLNTEAFF
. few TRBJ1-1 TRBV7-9 TGTGCCAGCAGCTTGTCGGGGGACACTGAAGCTTTCTTT CASSLSGDTEAFF
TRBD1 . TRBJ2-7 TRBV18 TGTGCCAGCTCAATGGACAGGGGAAAGCAGTACTTC CASSMDRGKQYF
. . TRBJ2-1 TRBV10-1 TGCGCCAGCAGGCCGGACAGTTACAATGAGCAGTTCTTC CASRPDSYNEQFF
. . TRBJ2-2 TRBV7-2 TGTGCCAGCAGCTTAAACGGGGGAGGATTCGGGGAGCTGTTTTTT CASSLNGGGFGELFF
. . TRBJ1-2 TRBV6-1 TGTGCCAGCAGTGAAGAGGGCCTTAACTATGGCTACACCTTC CASSEEGLNYGYTF
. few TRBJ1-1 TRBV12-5 TGTGCTAGTGGTTTGGTGGCGGGGACGGGCCCTGGAGGCACTGAAGCTTTCTTT CASGLVAGTGPGGTEAFF
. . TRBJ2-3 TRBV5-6 TGTGCCAGCAGCTTGGACCCAGATACGCAGTATTTT CASSLDPDTQYF
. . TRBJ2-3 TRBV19 TGTGCCAGTAGTCCCCTTAGGGGGGGCGATACGCAGTATTTT CASSPLRGGDTQYF
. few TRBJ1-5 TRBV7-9 TGTGCCAGCAGCTTGTCGACCGGGGCCAATCAGCCCCAGCATTTT CASSLSTGANQPQHF
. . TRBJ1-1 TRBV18 TGTGCCAGCTCATCACAGGGCAGGGACACTGAAGCTTTCTTT CASSSQGRDTEAFF
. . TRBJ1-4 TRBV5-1 TGCGCCAGCAGCTTGGCAGGGCAGGGTAATGAAAAACTGTTTTTT CASSLAGQGNEKLFF
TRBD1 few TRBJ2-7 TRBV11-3 TGTGCCAGCAGAAAAACCCCAGTGACAGGGACCCGATACGAGCAGTACTTC CASRKTPVTGTRYEQYF
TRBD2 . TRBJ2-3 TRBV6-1 TGTGCCATCCCGAGGGCGGGGGGCGTGGATACGCAGTATTTT CAIPRAGGVDTQYF
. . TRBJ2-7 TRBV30 TGTGCCTGGAGTATCAAAGAATACGAGCAGTACTTC CAWSIKEYEQYF
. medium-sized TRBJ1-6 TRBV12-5 TGTGCTAGTTCTCCGGGGGGGAATTCACCCCTCCACTTT CASSPGGNSPLHF
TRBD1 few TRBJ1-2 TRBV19 TGTGCCAGTAGTAGGGACAGGGAAGACTATGGCTACACCTTC CASSRDREDYGYTF
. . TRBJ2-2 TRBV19 TGTGCCAGTAGTATATGGGGGGCTACCCCCGGGGAGCTGTTTTTT CASSIWGATPGELFF
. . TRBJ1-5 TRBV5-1 TGCGCCAGCAGCTTGGACGAGGGAAACAATCAGCCCCAGCATTTT CASSLDEGNNQPQHF
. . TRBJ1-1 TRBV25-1 TGTGCCAGCGTTCGGTCCCCGGGTGAAGCTTTCTTT CASVRSPGEAFF
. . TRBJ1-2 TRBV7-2 TGTGCCAGCAGCCCCCGCGGCGGGTCGGATGGCGGCTACACCTTC CASSPRGGSDGGYTF
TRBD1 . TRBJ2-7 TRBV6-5 TGTGCCAGCAGTGACAGGGGGCTTGCCTACGAGCAGTACTTC CASSDRGLAYEQYF
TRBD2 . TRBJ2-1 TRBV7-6 TGTGCCAGCAGCTTAGCCACCGCCGGGACTAGAGGGTACAATGAGCAGTTCTTC CASSLATAGTRGYNEQFF
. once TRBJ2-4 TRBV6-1 TGTGCCAGCACCGTGGCCAAAAACATTCAGTACTTC CASTVAKNIQYF
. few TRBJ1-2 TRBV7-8 TGTGCCAGCAGCTTAACAGGCTCCCTCCCGGACTATGGCTACACCTTC CASSLTGSLPDYGYTF
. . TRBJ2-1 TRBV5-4 TGTGCCAGCAGCTCAGCCGGGGGGCGCTCCTACAATGAGCAGTTCTTC CASSSAGGRSYNEQFF
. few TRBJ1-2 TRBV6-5 TGTGCCAGCAGACGGGATGCTAACTATGGCTACACCTTC CASRRDANYGYTF
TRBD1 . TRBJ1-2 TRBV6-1 TGTGCCAGCAGTCTGCAGGGGGGAGGTAACTATGGCTACACCTTC CASSLQGGGNYGYTF
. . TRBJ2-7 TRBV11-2 TGTGCCAGCAGCAACACAGGGACCTACGAGCAGTACTTC CASSNTGTYEQYF
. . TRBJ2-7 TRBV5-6 TGTGCCAGCAGCCCGGGTATCAACGAGCAGTACTTC CASSPGINEQYF
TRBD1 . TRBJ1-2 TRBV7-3 TGTGCCAGCAGCTTAACCCGGGACAGGGATAACGGCTACACCTTC CASSLTRDRDNGYTF
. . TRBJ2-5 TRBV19 TGTGCCAGTAGTATACAGGACGGGGAGACCCAGTACTTC CASSIQDGETQYF
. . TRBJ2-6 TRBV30 TGTGCCTGGAGTTCCCCGCAGGGCCTGATGGAAGTCCTGACTTTC CAWSSPQGLMEVLTF
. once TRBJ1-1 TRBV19 TGTGCCAGTAGTAGAAGGTTGAACACTGAAGCTTTCTTT CASSRRLNTEAFF
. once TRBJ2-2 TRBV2 TGTGCCAGCAGCCTCTACGGGACACAAAACACCGGGGAGCTGTTTTTT CASSLYGTQNTGELFF
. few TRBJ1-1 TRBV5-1 TGCGCCAGCCAGACAGCGTTGAACACTGAAGCTTTCTTT CASQTALNTEAFF
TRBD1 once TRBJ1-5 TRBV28 TGTGCCAGCAGGACAGGGGTCCGGGGCAATCAGCCCCAGCATTTT CASRTGVRGNQPQHF
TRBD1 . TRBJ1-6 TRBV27 TGTGCCAGCAGCCGAGGGGGCGAGGGCTCCTATAATTCACCCCTCCACTTT CASSRGGEGSYNSPLHF
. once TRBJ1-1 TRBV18 TGTGCCAGCTCACCAAAGGGGGTTGACACTGAAGCTTTCTTT CASSPKGVDTEAFF